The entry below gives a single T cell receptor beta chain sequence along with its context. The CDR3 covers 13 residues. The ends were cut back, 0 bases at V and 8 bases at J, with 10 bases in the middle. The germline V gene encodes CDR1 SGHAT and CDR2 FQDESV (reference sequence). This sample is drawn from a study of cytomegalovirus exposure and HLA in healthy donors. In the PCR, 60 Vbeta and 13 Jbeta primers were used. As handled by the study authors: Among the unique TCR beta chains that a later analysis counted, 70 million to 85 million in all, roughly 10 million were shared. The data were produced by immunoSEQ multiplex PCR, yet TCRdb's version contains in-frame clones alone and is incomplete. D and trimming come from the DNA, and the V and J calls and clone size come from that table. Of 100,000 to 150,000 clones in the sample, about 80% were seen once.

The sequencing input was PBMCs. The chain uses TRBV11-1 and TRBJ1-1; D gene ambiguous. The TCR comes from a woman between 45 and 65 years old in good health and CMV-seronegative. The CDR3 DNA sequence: TGTGCCAGCAGCTTAGCCCTGCGGTCGGAAGCTTTCTTT. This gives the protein CASSLALRSEAFF. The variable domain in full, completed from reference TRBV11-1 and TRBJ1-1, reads EAEVAQSPRYKITEKSQAVAFWCDPISGHATLYWYRQILGQGPELLVQFQDESVVDDSQLPKDRFSAERLKGVDSTLKIQPAELGDSAMYLCASSLALRSEAFFGQGTRLTVV.